A selection of T cell receptor beta chains follows, all from one sample in a study of type 1 regulatory T cells. The antigens for these receptors are not known. Each CDR3 protein gets one entry after TCRdb re-called the reads with MiXCR. The repertoire holds tens of thousands of distinct CDR3 sequences, with about two thirds as singletons. Input material: cultured T cells, either the whole culture or a sorted T cell fraction (not recorded which). The origin of the receptors is a human donor in good health. CDR3s leave out the opening cysteine and the closing phenylalanine or tryptophan.

J | V | CDR3
TRBJ1-1 | TRBV7-3 | AISYNRNTEAF
TRBJ2-5 | TRBV5-1 | ASSLGVAGYQETQY
TRBJ2-5 | TRBV5-4 | ASSRRDLQETQY
TRBJ2-2 | TRBV29-1 | SVAPTGIGTGELF
TRBJ2-1 | TRBV6-5 | ASSYSTNEQF
TRBJ2-7 | TRBV2 | ATTDRGDRYEQY
TRBJ2-2 | TRBV4-1 | ASSQEGLNTGELF
TRBJ1-2 | TRBV6-2/TRBV6-3 | ASSYSPSNYGYT
TRBJ1-2 | TRBV7-2 | ASSLDPRADYGYT
TRBJ1-1 | TRBV3-1 | ASSRSAYTGDRAEAF
TRBJ2-2 | TRBV6-5 | ASSLKNTGELF
TRBJ1-1 | TRBV7-2 | ASRQGQNTEAF
TRBJ1-3 | TRBV20-1 | SAEDTSGNTIY